The T cell receptor beta chain described here comes from a study of blood T cell repertoires in COVID-19. The overall study: There were acute and convalescent COVID-19 samples, and they came from the United States, Italy and Spain.

Per the authors' pipeline: Amplification with reference gene primers provided the estimates of nucleated cell counts. Libraries were prepared by immunoSEQ multiplex PCR; TCRdb keeps only in-frame clonotypes and omits some of them. V, J and clone size derive from that table, while D and trimming were established from the DNA sequence. Of roughly 250,000 clones in the sample, approximately 79% were seen once. This CDR3 contains 13 residues. Germline CDR1 reads LNHDA; CDR2 reads SQIVND (reference sequence). Trimming stripped 6 bases from V and 1 base from J, with 9 bases between. The rearrangement uses TRBV19 and TRBJ1-1, with a tentative D call TRBD1 (5 bases). This clonotype was obtained from a woman between 35 and 50 years old with active or convalescent COVID-19. The sample taken for sequencing was peripheral blood. The CDR3 bases are TGTGCCAGTAGGTCTCAGGGGAACACTGAAGCTTTCTTT. Translating it yields CASRSQGNTEAFF.